The sequence of this T cell receptor beta chain was determined in a study of cytomegalovirus exposure and HLA in healthy donors. General study findings and limits: In presence/absence analyses, roughly uniform sequencing depth across donors was assumed. Beyond CMV serostatus, there was no information to go on about immune exposure. Common viral pathogens seemed, in a later analysis, to connect with several of the most significant clusters.

About this clone: The antigen remains undetermined.

Each donor was healthy, and each was a bone marrow donor. Germline lookup yields CDR1 MNHNS and CDR2 SASEGT. Trimming removed 6 bases from V and 6 bases from J, with 15 bases in between. The CDR3 contains 14 residues. Both 60 Vbeta primers and 13 Jbeta primers went into the PCR. Profiled with immunoSEQ multiplex PCR; TCRdb holds only in-frame clones, not every one. The profile shows 150,000 to 200,000 clones, 76% of them singletons. This clonotype was sampled from a male donor in good health and CMV-seronegative. The V gene is TRBV6-1, the J gene TRBJ1-5; D unresolved. Sequences were obtained from PBMCs. CDR3 protein: CASSLWEGAQPQHF. For the CDR3, the DNA is TGTGCCAGCAGCCTCTGGGAGGGAGCTCAGCCCCAGCATTTT.